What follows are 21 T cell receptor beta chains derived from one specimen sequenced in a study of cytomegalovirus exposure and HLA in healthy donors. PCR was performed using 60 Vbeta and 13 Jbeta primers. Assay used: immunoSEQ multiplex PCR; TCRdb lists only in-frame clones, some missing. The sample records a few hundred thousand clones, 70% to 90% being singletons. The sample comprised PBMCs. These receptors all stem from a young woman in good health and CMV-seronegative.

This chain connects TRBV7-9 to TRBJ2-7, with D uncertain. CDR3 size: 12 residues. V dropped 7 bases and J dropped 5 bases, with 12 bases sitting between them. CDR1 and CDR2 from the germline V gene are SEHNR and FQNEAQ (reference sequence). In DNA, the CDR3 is TGTGCCAGCATGGGCAGCCCGGACGAGCAGTACTTC. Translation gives CASMGSPDEQYF.

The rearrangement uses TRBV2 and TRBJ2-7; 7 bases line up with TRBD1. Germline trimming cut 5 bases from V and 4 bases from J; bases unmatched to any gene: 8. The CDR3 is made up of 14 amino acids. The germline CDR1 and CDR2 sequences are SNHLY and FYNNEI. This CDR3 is CASSKTGSGYEQYF. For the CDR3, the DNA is TGTGCCAGCAGTAAGACAGGGTCTGGGTACGAGCAGTACTTC.

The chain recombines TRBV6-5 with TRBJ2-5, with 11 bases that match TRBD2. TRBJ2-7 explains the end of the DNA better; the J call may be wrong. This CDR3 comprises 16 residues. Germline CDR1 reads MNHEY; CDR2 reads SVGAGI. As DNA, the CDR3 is TGTGCCAGCAGTTACTCGGGACTAGCGGACCTCTACGAGCAGTACTTC. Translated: CASSYSGLADLYEQYF.

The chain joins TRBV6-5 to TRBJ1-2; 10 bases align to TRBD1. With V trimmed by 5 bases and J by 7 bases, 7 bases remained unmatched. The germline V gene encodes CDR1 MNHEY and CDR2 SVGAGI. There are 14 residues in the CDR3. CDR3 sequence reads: CASSRGQGESGYTF. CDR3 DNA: TGTGCCAGCAGTCGAGGACAGGGGGAAAGTGGCTACACCTTC.

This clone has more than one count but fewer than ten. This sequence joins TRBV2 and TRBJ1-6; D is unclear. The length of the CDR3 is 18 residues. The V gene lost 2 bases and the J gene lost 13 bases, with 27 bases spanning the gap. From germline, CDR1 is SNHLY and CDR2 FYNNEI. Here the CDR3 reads CASSESPAALIPPSPLHF. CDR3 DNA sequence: TGTGCCAGCAGTGAATCTCCTGCGGCGTTAATTCCCCCCTCCCCCCTCCACTTT.

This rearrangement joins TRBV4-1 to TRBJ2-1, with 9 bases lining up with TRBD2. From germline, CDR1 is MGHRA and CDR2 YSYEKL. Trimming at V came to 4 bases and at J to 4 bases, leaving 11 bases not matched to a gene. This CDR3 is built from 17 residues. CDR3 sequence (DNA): TGCGCCAGCAGCCCGTCGCCCGGGACTAGCCTTTACAATGAGCAGTTCTTC. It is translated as CASSPSPGTSLYNEQFF.

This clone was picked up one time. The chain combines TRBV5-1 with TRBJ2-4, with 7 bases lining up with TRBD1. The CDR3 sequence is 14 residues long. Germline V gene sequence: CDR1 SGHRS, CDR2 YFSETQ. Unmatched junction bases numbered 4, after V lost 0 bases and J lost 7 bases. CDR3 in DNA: TGCGCCAGCAGCTTGGAGGGGGCTAGCAACATTCAGTACTTC. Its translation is CASSLEGASNIQYF.

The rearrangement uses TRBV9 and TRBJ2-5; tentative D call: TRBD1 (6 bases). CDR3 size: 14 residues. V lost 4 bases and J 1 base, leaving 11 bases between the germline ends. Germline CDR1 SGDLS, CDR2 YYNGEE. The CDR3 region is CASSKGVFQETQYF. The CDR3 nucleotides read TGTGCCAGCAGCAAGGGGGTGTTCCAAGAGACCCAGTACTTC.

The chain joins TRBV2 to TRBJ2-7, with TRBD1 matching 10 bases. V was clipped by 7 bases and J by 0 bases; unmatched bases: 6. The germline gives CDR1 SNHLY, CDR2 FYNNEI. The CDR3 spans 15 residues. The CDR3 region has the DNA TGTGCCAGCAACCTACGGACAGGGGGCTCCTACGAGCAGTACTTC. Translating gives CASNLRTGGSYEQYF.

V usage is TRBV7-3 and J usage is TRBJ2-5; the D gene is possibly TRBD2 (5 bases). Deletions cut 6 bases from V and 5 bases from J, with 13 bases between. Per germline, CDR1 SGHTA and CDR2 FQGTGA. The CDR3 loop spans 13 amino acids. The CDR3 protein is CASSPGRGETQYF. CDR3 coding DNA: TGTGCCAGCAGTCCCGGCCGCGGGGAGACCCAGTACTTC.

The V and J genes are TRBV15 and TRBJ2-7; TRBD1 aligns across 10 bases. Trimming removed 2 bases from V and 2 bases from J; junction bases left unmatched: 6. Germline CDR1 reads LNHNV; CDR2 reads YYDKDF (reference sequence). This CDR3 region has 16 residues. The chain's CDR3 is CATSRHTGTGAYEQYF. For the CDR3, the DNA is TGTGCCACCAGCAGACATACTGGGACAGGGGCCTACGAGCAGTACTTC.

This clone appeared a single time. CDR3 in DNA: TGTGCCAGCAGTAACTACCGGGGTCCCTATGGCTACACCTTC. This translates into CASSNYRGPYGYTF. The chain combines TRBV6-1 with TRBJ1-2; D call uncertain. V was pared by 5 bases and J by 4 bases, with 14 bases between. The V gene's germline CDR1 is MNHNS and CDR2 SASEGT. The CDR3 spans 14 residues.

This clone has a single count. CDR3: CASSLAGGYQETQYF. The CDR3 nucleotides are TGCGCCAGCAGCTTGGCGGGGGGGTACCAAGAGACCCAGTACTTC. V is TRBV5-1 and J is TRBJ2-5, with 8 bases aligning to TRBD2. The V gene end was trimmed by 0 bases and the J gene end by 0 bases; junction bases not matched to a gene: 1. From germline, CDR1 is SGHRS and CDR2 YFSETQ. CDR3 length: 15 amino acids.

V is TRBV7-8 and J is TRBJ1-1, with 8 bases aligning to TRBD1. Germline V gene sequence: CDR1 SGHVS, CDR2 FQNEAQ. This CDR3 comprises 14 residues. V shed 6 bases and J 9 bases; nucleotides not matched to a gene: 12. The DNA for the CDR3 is TGTGCCAGCAGAACCTCCGGGACAGGCCCTCAAGCTTTCTTT. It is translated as CASRTSGTGPQAFF. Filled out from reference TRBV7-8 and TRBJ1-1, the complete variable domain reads GAGVSQSPRYKVAKRGQDVALRCDPISGHVSLFWYQQALGQGPEFLTYFQNEAQLDKSGLPSDRFFAERPEGSVSTLKIQRTQQEDSAVYLCASRTSGTGPQAFFGQGTRLTVV.

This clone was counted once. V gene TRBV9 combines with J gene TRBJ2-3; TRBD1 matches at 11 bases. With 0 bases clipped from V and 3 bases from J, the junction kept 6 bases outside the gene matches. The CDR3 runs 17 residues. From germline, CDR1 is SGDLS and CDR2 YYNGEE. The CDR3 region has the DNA TGTGCCAGCAGCGTAGCCGGGACAGGGGGTAGTACAGATACGCAGTATTTT. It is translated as CASSVAGTGGSTDTQYF.

The CDR3 DNA reads TGTGCCAGCAGCTTAGCGGGCGCGGGGGTATCACGAGAGACCCAGTACTTC. Its translation is CASSLAGAGVSRETQYF. This chain joins TRBV7-8 and TRBJ2-5; 7 positions match TRBD2. The J segment lost 4 bases and the V segment lost 0 bases, leaving 11 bases of the junction unmatched. The V gene's germline CDR1 is SGHVS and CDR2 FQNEAQ. The CDR3 extends over 17 amino acids.

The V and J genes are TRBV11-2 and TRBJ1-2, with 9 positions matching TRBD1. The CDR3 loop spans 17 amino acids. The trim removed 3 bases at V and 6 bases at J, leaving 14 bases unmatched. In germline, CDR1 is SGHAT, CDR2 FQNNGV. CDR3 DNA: TGTGCCAGCAGCTTTCCGGGACAGGGTATAGGCACAAATGGCTACACCTTC. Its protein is CASSFPGQGIGTNGYTF.

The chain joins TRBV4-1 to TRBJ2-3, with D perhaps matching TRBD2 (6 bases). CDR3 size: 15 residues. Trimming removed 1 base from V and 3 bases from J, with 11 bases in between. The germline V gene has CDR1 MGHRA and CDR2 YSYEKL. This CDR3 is CASSQAPGRTDTQYF. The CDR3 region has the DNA TGCGCCAGCAGCCAAGCCCCAGGGAGGACAGATACGCAGTATTTT.

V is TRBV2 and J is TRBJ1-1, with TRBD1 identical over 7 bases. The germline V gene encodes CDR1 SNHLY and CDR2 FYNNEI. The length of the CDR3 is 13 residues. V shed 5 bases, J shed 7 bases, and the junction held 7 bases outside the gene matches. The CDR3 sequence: CASSLGTGVEAFF. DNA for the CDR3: TGTGCCAGCAGTCTAGGCACAGGGGTTGAAGCTTTCTTT.

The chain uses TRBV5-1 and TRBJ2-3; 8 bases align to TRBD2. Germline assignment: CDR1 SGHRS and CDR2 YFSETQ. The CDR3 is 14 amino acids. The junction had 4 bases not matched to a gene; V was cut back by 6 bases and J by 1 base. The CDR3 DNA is TGCGCCAGCACCCAGCGGGGGCGCACAGATACGCAGTATTTT. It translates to CASTQRGRTDTQYF. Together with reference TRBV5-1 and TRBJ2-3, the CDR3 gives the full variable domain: KAGVTQTPRYLIKTRGQQVTLSCSPISGHRSVSWYQQTPGQGLQFLFEYFSETQRNKGNFPGRFSGRQFSNSRSEMNVSTLELGDSALYLCASTQRGRTDTQYFGPGTRLTVL.

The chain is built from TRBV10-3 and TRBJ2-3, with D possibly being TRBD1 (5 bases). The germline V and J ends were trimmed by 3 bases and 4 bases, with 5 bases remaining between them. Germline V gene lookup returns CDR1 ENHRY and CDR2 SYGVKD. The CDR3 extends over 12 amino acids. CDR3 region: CAISDRADTQYF. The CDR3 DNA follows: TGTGCCATCAGTGACAGGGCAGATACGCAGTATTTT.